Following are 11 T cell receptor beta chains from one sample sequenced in a study of Ad26.COV2.S vaccination and SARS-CoV-2 variants. Clones were sequenced by immunoSEQ multiplex PCR, and TCRdb holds only the in-frame ones, with some missing. Of more than 300,000 clones listed, about 88% are singletons. Sample treatment: around 19 received Ad26.COV2.S at low or high dose, single or two shots; several received placebo; per-sample allocation not given. It was on day 63 after the first vaccine or placebo injection that samples were taken. The sample consisted of peripheral blood, taken in a trial of Ad26.COV2.S vaccine versus placebo. Receptors originate from a person between 18 and 59 years old who received the Ad26.COV2.S COVID-19 vaccine or a placebo.

V gene TRBV12-3 or TRBV12-4 combines with J gene TRBJ1-2, with TRBD1 matching 8 bases. V dropped 6 bases and J dropped 12; count of bases not matched to a gene: 6. The CDR3 consists of 11 residues. CDR3 nucleotides: TGTGCCAGCAGCAAAGACAGGGGACACACCTTC. Translating gives CASSKDRGHTF.

The chain is built from TRBV29-1 and TRBJ2-7, with TRBD1 identical over 11 bases. CDR3 size: 15 residues. The trim removed 6 bases at V and 2 bases at J, leaving 9 bases unmatched. The germline V gene has CDR1 SQVTM and CDR2 ANQGSEA. CDR3 region: CSVGGQGAGTYEQYF. In DNA, the CDR3 is TGCAGCGTAGGTGGACAGGGGGCAGGAACCTACGAGCAGTACTTC.

The chain joins TRBV6-6 to TRBJ1-1; maybe TRBD1 (6 bases). The length of the CDR3 is 14 residues. V shed 5 bases and J shed 4 bases, with 14 bases lying between them. Germline V CDR1 and CDR2: MNHNY, SVGAGI (reference sequence). CDR3 nucleotide sequence: TGTGCCAGCAGTCCCCTAGAGGGGGGCACTGAAGCTTTCTTT. Protein sequence: CASSPLEGGTEAFF.

J is TRBJ1-1 and V is TRBV6-5; D may be TRBD1 (6 bases). With 2 bases removed from V and 6 bases from J, the gap between germline ends came to 16 bases. Germline V gene sequence: CDR1 MNHEY, CDR2 SVGAGI. The CDR3 is made up of 15 amino acids. The CDR3 DNA sequence: TGTGCCAGCAGTTACCTCGTGAGGGGGATCGCTGAAGCTTTCTTT. The encoded protein is CASSYLVRGIAEAFF.

This clone was detected a few times. V gene TRBV6-6 combines with J gene TRBJ2-2; D possibly matches TRBD1 or TRBD2 (5 bases each). Germline lookup yields CDR1 MNHNY and CDR2 SVGAGI (reference sequence). The CDR3 length is 16 residues. V was cut by 5 bases and J by 4 bases, with 17 bases left in between. The CDR3 loop reads CASSRWGRASTGELFF. The CDR3 DNA reads TGTGCCAGCAGTCGATGGGGACGAGCGAGCACCGGGGAGCTGTTTTTT.

The rearrangement links TRBV30 to TRBJ2-3, with D possibly matching TRBD1 (6 bases). Trimming cost V 4 bases and J 2 bases, with 10 bases left between them. The CDR3 is 13 amino acids. Per germline, CDR1 GTSNPN and CDR2 SVGIG (reference sequence). CDR3 sequence (DNA): TGTGCCTGGACAGGGGACCACACAGATACGCAGTATTTT. Translation: CAWTGDHTDTQYF.

The V and J genes are TRBV18 and TRBJ1-1; D is uncertain. CDR1 is KGHSH and CDR2 is LQKENI in the germline V gene. The CDR3 contains 16 residues. Trimming removed 3 bases from V and 0 bases from J, with 14 bases in between. The CDR3 protein is CASSPARTQMNTEAFF. CDR3 DNA: TGTGCCAGCTCACCGGCAAGGACGCAAATGAACACTGAAGCTTTCTTT.

This clone showed up just a few times. CDR3 region: CASSISGAAFSEQYF. In nucleotides, the CDR3 is TGTGCCAGCAGCATTAGCGGGGCCGCGTTCTCCGAGCAGTACTTC. This rearrangement joins TRBV7-8 to TRBJ2-7; 8 bases map to TRBD2. CDR1 is SGHVS and CDR2 is FQNEAQ in the germline V gene. The V segment lost 5 bases and the J segment 6 bases; nucleotides outside the gene matches: 12. This CDR3 is built from 15 residues.

This chain joins TRBV4-2 and TRBJ2-7, with 8 bases lining up with TRBD2. The V segment lost 0 bases and the J segment 2 bases; nucleotides outside the gene matches: 3. This CDR3 is 15 amino acids long. CDR1 LGHNA and CDR2 YNFKEQ come from the germline V gene. This chain's CDR3 is CASSQDNGGAYEQYF. CDR3 coding DNA: TGTGCCAGCAGCCAAGATAACGGGGGGGCCTACGAGCAGTACTTC.

Here the CDR3 DNA reads TGTGCCAGCAGTCCCTGGACTAGCGGGAGCACCGGGGAGCTGTTTTTT. As protein: CASSPWTSGSTGELFF. The rearrangement joins TRBV27 to TRBJ2-2; TRBD2 matches 13 bases. This CDR3 has 16 amino acids. J lost 4 bases, V lost 5 bases, and 4 bases had no gene match. In germline, CDR1 is MNHEY, CDR2 SMNVEV (reference sequence).

This clone was recorded a few times. This chain connects TRBV6-4 to TRBJ2-7, with a possible D match to TRBD2 (6 bases). V lost 0 bases to trimming and J lost 1 base, with 7 bases between them. Looked up from germline, CDR1 is MRHNA and CDR2 is SNTAGT. The CDR3 totals 14 residues. The CDR3 loop reads CASSDSEGSYEQYF. DNA of the CDR3: TGTGCCAGCAGTGACTCGGAGGGTTCCTACGAGCAGTACTTC.